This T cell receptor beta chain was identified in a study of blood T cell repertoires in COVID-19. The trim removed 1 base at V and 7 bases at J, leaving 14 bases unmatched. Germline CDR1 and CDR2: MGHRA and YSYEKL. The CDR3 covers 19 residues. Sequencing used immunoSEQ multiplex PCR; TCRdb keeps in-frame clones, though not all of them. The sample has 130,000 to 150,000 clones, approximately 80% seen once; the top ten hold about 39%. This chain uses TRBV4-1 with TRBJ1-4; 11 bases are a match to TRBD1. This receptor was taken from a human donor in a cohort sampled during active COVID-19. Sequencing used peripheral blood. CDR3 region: CASSQGRGTGGSGLEKLFF. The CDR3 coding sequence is TGCGCCAGCAGCCAAGGGCGCGGGACAGGGGGGTCCGGGCTTGAAAAACTGTTTTTT.